The rows below give T cell receptor beta chains drawn from one sample of a study of blood T cell repertoires in COVID-19. Sequencing was performed with immunoSEQ multiplex PCR; in TCRdb, only in-frame clones are kept and a portion is missing. The table lists tens of thousands of clones, roughly three quarters of them singletons, with around 21% in the top ten. Material: peripheral blood. These receptors originate from a woman aged 80 or over with active or convalescent COVID-19. Each CDR3 is given with its conserved first and last residue. Each record gives: CDR3 length, V gene, D gene, J gene, clone size, CDR3 protein, CDR3 DNA. D genes are given only for firm matches. Only part of the rows carry a size: once, few, many, or a class if the clone is expanded.

length: 15; V: TRBV6-5; D: -; J: TRBJ1-5; size: -; CDR3: CASKRGVRGGQPQHF; DNA: TGTGCCAGCAAAAGGGGAGTCAGGGGTGGTCAGCCCCAGCATTTT
length: 14; V: TRBV7-6; D: TRBD1; J: TRBJ2-3; size: -; CDR3: CASSNRQGADTQYF; DNA: TGTGCCAGCAGCAACAGACAGGGGGCAGATACGCAGTATTTT
length: 18; V: TRBV19; D: TRBD2; J: TRBJ2-3; size: -; CDR3: CASSNPRGGGEATDTQYF; DNA: TGTGCCAGTAGTAATCCCCGTGGGGGAGGGGAGGCAACAGATACGCAGTATTTT
length: 17; V: TRBV5-4; D: TRBD1; J: TRBJ1-1; size: many; CDR3: CASSLDSPGGLNTEAFF; DNA: TGTGCCAGCAGCTTGGATTCCCCAGGGGGCCTAAACACTGAAGCTTTCTTT
length: 16; V: TRBV28; D: -; J: TRBJ1-1; size: once; CDR3: CASSLIGSRGNTEAFF; DNA: TGTGCCAGCAGTTTAATCGGGTCCCGGGGGAACACTGAAGCTTTCTTT
length: 18; V: TRBV5-1; D: TRBD2; J: TRBJ2-7; size: -; CDR3: CASSHVGLAGVRVYEQYF; DNA: TGCGCCAGCAGCCACGTTGGACTAGCGGGGGTCCGTGTCTACGAGCAGTACTTC
length: 15; V: TRBV16; D: TRBD1; J: TRBJ2-6; size: -; CDR3: CASSQLRTGLNVLTF; DNA: TGTGCCAGCAGCCAATTACGGACAGGGTTAAACGTCCTGACTTTC
length: 13; V: TRBV19; D: -; J: TRBJ1-2; size: -; CDR3: CASSTGHNYGYTF; DNA: TGTGCCAGTAGTACCGGACACAACTATGGCTACACCTTC
length: 14; V: TRBV2; D: TRBD1; J: TRBJ1-5; size: -; CDR3: CASNTGGPNQPQHF; DNA: TGTGCCAGCAACACAGGGGGCCCCAATCAGCCCCAGCATTTT
length: 14; V: TRBV5-1; D: TRBD1; J: TRBJ1-6; size: -; CDR3: CASSLGTGEPPLHF; DNA: TGCGCCAGCAGCCTCGGGACAGGGGAGCCACCCCTCCACTTT
length: 14; V: TRBV5-6; D: TRBD1; J: TRBJ1-1; size: -; CDR3: CASSQPTGGTEAFF; DNA: TGTGCCAGCAGCCAGCCTACAGGGGGTACTGAAGCTTTCTTT
length: 13; V: TRBV2; D: -; J: TRBJ1-1; size: few; CDR3: CASSGPRNTEAFF; DNA: TGTGCCAGCAGTGGGCCCAGAAACACTGAAGCTTTCTTT
length: 15; V: TRBV27; D: -; J: TRBJ1-2; size: -; CDR3: CASSSRGREYYGYTF; DNA: TGTGCCAGCAGTTCCCGCGGGAGGGAATACTATGGCTACACCTTC
length: 14; V: TRBV18; D: -; J: TRBJ2-5; size: -; CDR3: CASSLQGSEETQYF; DNA: TGTGCCAGCTCACTACAGGGAAGTGAGGAGACCCAGTACTTC
length: 14; V: TRBV2; D: -; J: TRBJ2-7; size: -; CDR3: CASSEVEGEGEQYF; DNA: TGTGCCAGCAGTGAAGTAGAGGGGGAAGGGGAGCAGTACTTC
length: 16; V: TRBV7-9; D: TRBD1; J: TRBJ1-6; size: -; CDR3: CASSSLRQGDNSPLHF; DNA: TGTGCCAGCAGCTCCCTCCGACAGGGAGATAATTCACCCCTCCACTTT
length: 14; V: TRBV5-1; D: -; J: TRBJ1-2; size: -; CDR3: CASSQDGQPNGYTF; DNA: TGCGCCAGCAGCCAAGACGGACAGCCTAATGGCTACACCTTC
length: 12; V: TRBV19; D: TRBD1; J: TRBJ2-7; size: -; CDR3: CASGDRDYEQYF; DNA: TGTGCCAGCGGGGACAGGGACTACGAGCAGTACTTC
length: 15; V: TRBV18; D: TRBD1; J: TRBJ2-2; size: -; CDR3: CASSPPTGGTGELFF; DNA: TGTGCCAGCTCACCACCTACAGGGGGCACCGGGGAGCTGTTTTTT
length: 16; V: TRBV19; D: -; J: TRBJ1-5; size: -; CDR3: CASSKRTANSNQPQHF; DNA: TGTGCCAGTAGTAAACGGACAGCGAATAGCAATCAGCCCCAGCATTTT
length: 14; V: TRBV3-1/TRBV3-2; D: TRBD2; J: TRBJ2-7; size: -; CDR3: CASSLRGGALEQYF; DNA: TGTGCCAGCAGTCTTCGCGGGGGGGCGCTCGAGCAGTACTTC
length: 16; V: TRBV10-1; D: TRBD2; J: TRBJ2-1; size: once; CDR3: CASSDGERGVNNEQFF; DNA: TGCGCCAGCAGTGATGGGGAGCGGGGGGTAAACAATGAGCAGTTCTTC
length: 16; V: TRBV19; D: -; J: TRBJ1-3; size: many; CDR3: CASSITGLLGGNTIYF; DNA: TGTGCCAGTAGTATTACAGGGTTGCTTGGCGGAAACACCATATATTTT
length: 14; V: TRBV19; D: -; J: TRBJ1-6; size: -; CDR3: CASSISGSYSPLHF; DNA: TGTGCCAGTAGTATTTCAGGGTCATATTCACCCCTCCACTTT
length: 17; V: TRBV6-2/TRBV6-3; D: TRBD1; J: TRBJ1-5; size: -; CDR3: CASSYSGGGTGIQPQHF; DNA: TGTGCCAGCAGTTACTCCGGTGGCGGGACAGGGATTCAGCCCCAGCATTTT
length: 14; V: TRBV14; D: -; J: TRBJ1-1; size: -; CDR3: CASSRRTGNTEAFF; DNA: TGTGCCAGCAGCCGCCGAACGGGGAACACTGAAGCTTTCTTT
length: 11; V: TRBV2; D: -; J: TRBJ1-2; size: -; CDR3: CASSDRVGYTF; DNA: TGTGCCAGCTCCGACCGGGTTGGCTACACCTTC
length: 13; V: TRBV5-4; D: TRBD1; J: TRBJ1-1; size: -; CDR3: CASRSGTDVQAFF; DNA: TGTGCCAGCAGGTCAGGGACAGATGTTCAAGCTTTCTTT
length: 14; V: TRBV6-5; D: -; J: TRBJ2-7; size: -; CDR3: CASTIGGSSYEQYF; DNA: TGTGCCAGCACTATAGGCGGATCCTCCTACGAGCAGTACTTC
length: 17; V: TRBV4-2; D: -; J: TRBJ2-2; size: -; CDR3: CASSLETGRGNTGELFF; DNA: TGTGCCAGCAGCCTAGAGACTGGGCGGGGAAACACCGGGGAGCTGTTTTTT
length: 14; V: TRBV5-1; D: -; J: TRBJ2-5; size: -; CDR3: CASSYRDTKETQYF; DNA: TGCGCCAGCAGCTACCGGGACACTAAAGAGACCCAGTACTTC
length: 15; V: TRBV11-2; D: -; J: TRBJ1-2; size: -; CDR3: CASSLGFQGGYGYTF; DNA: TGTGCCAGCAGCTTAGGCTTCCAGGGAGGCTATGGCTACACCTTC
length: 14; V: TRBV5-1; D: -; J: TRBJ1-2; size: -; CDR3: CASSLTGYNYGYTF; DNA: TGCGCCAGCAGCTTGACAGGGTATAACTATGGCTACACCTTC
length: 15; V: TRBV5-8; D: -; J: TRBJ1-5; size: once; CDR3: CASSPVGFSNQPQHF; DNA: TGTGCCAGCAGCCCGGTCGGTTTTAGCAATCAGCCCCAGCATTTT
length: 14; V: TRBV5-4; D: -; J: TRBJ2-3; size: -; CDR3: CASSLAGGRDTQYF; DNA: TGTGCCAGCAGCTTGGCTGGGGGGAGGGATACGCAGTATTTT
length: 13; V: TRBV19; D: -; J: TRBJ1-1; size: -; CDR3: CASSIMDTTEAFF; DNA: TGTGCCAGTAGTATCATGGACACAACTGAAGCTTTCTTT
length: 16; V: TRBV19; D: -; J: TRBJ1-2; size: -; CDR3: CASSIDSRLSNYGYTF; DNA: TGTGCCAGTAGTATAGATTCCCGACTATCTAACTATGGCTACACCTTC
length: 13; V: TRBV25-1; D: TRBD1; J: TRBJ1-2; size: -; CDR3: CASKTDRVDGYTF; DNA: TGTGCCAGCAAAACGGACAGGGTTGATGGCTACACCTTC
length: 15; V: TRBV6-5; D: TRBD1; J: TRBJ2-6; size: -; CDR3: CASRTGSSGANVLTF; DNA: TGTGCCAGTCGGACAGGGTCCTCTGGGGCCAACGTCCTGACTTTC
length: 14; V: TRBV5-1; D: -; J: TRBJ1-1; size: -; CDR3: CASRRDSEGTEAFF; DNA: TGCGCCAGCAGACGGGACTCCGAAGGCACTGAAGCTTTCTTT
length: 17; V: TRBV2; D: TRBD2; J: TRBJ2-5; size: -; CDR3: CASRETSGGTSQETQYF; DNA: TGTGCCAGCAGGGAAACTAGCGGGGGAACTTCCCAAGAGACCCAGTACTTC
length: 17; V: TRBV15; D: -; J: TRBJ2-5; size: -; CDR3: CATSWRVVEGSGETQYF; DNA: TGTGCCACCAGCTGGCGGGTAGTCGAGGGTTCGGGGGAGACCCAGTACTTC
length: 14; V: TRBV6-1; D: -; J: TRBJ2-7; size: -; CDR3: CASSEGNRGGKQYF; DNA: TGTGCCAGCAGTGAAGGGAACAGGGGAGGTAAGCAGTACTTC
length: 12; V: TRBV11-2; D: TRBD1; J: TRBJ2-1; size: -; CDR3: CASSLDGTVPFF; DNA: TGTGCCAGCAGCTTAGATGGGACAGTGCCGTTCTTC
length: 17; V: TRBV19; D: TRBD1; J: TRBJ2-3; size: -; CDR3: CASSPTAYTGVVNTQYF; DNA: TGTGCCAGTAGCCCCACAGCTTATACAGGGGTGGTGAATACGCAGTATTTT
length: 15; V: TRBV5-5; D: TRBD1; J: TRBJ2-1; size: few; CDR3: CASSLWGTVYNEQFF; DNA: TGTGCCAGCAGCTTGTGGGGGACAGTGTACAATGAGCAGTTCTTC
length: 16; V: TRBV6-1; D: TRBD2; J: TRBJ2-3; size: -; CDR3: CASSDPSGGRRDTQYF; DNA: TGTGCCAGCAGTGACCCTAGCGGGGGGCGGAGAGATACGCAGTATTTT
length: 16; V: TRBV4-1; D: TRBD2; J: TRBJ2-1; size: -; CDR3: CASSQDLAGGDDEQFF; DNA: TGCGCCAGCAGCCAAGATCTAGCGGGGGGGGACGATGAGCAGTTCTTC
length: 13; V: TRBV25-1; D: TRBD1; J: TRBJ1-1; size: -; CDR3: CASMGQGGTEAFF; DNA: TGTGCCAGCATGGGACAGGGGGGGACTGAAGCTTTCTTT
length: 14; V: TRBV6-5; D: -; J: TRBJ1-3; size: -; CDR3: CASGSPGYGYTIYF; DNA: TGTGCCAGCGGATCCCCAGGTTACGGATACACCATATATTTT
length: 15; V: TRBV19; D: TRBD1; J: TRBJ1-2; size: -; CDR3: CASSPWSGGSYGYTF; DNA: TGTGCCAGTAGTCCCTGGTCAGGGGGCTCTTATGGCTACACCTTC
length: 16; V: TRBV11-2; D: TRBD2; J: TRBJ2-5; size: once; CDR3: CASSISSGRLQETQYF; DNA: TGTGCCAGCAGCATAAGTAGCGGGCGGTTACAAGAGACCCAGTACTTC
length: 15; V: TRBV5-1; D: -; J: TRBJ1-1; size: few; CDR3: CASSLGGGDRTEAFF; DNA: TGCGCCAGCAGCTTGGGAGGGGGAGATCGGACTGAAGCTTTCTTT